This entry lists 14 T cell receptor beta chains sequenced from one sample in a study of blood T cell repertoires in COVID-19. Generated by immunoSEQ multiplex PCR, the TCRdb table keeps only in-frame clones and is missing some. The sample has about 130,000 clones, approximately 91% seen once. Sample: peripheral blood. The receptors shown here come from a woman older than 75 with acute or convalescent COVID-19.

The chain carries TRBV6-4 and TRBJ2-5, with TRBD2 identical over 9 bases. Germline values: CDR1 MRHNA, CDR2 SNTAGT. CDR3 size: 16 residues. The V segment lost 2 bases and the J segment 7 bases; nucleotides outside the gene matches: 11. The DNA of the CDR3 is TGTGCCAGCAGTGACGTTGGCGGGGGGGCTGGTTGGACCCAGTACTTC. Translating it yields CASSDVGGGAGWTQYF.

The rearrangement links TRBV28 to TRBJ2-2; D may be TRBD2 (5 bases). The V gene's germline CDR1 is MDHEN and CDR2 SYDVKM. The CDR3 sequence is 13 residues long. CDR3 nucleotide sequence: TGTGCAGCCGGACTCGAGAACACCGGGGAGCTGTTTTTT. Translation: CAAGLENTGELFF.

The CDR3 region is CASRGTGVDNGYTF. CDR3 bases: TGTGCCAGTAGGGGGACAGGGGTTGATAATGGCTACACCTTC. The J gene is TRBJ1-2, the V gene TRBV19; TRBD1 aligns across 10 bases. Germline-derived CDR1 and CDR2 are LNHDA and SQIVND (reference sequence). With 6 bases clipped from V and 6 bases from J, the junction kept 7 bases outside the gene matches. The CDR3 runs to 14 residues. The whole variable domain, remainder taken from reference TRBV19 and TRBJ1-2, is DGGITQSPKYLFRKEGQNVTLSCEQNLNHDAMYWYRQDPGQGLRLIYYSQIVNDFQKGDIAEGYSVSREKKESFPLTVTSAQKNPTAFYLCASRGTGVDNGYTFGSGTRLTVV.

The rearrangement uses TRBV4-2 and TRBJ1-1; 7 nucleotides align to TRBD1. V gave up 1 base and J gave up 5 bases; unmatched junction bases: 7. The CDR3 has 15 amino acids. The germline V gene encodes CDR1 LGHNA and CDR2 YNFKEQ. CDR3 sequence (DNA): TGTGCCAGCAGCCAAGGTTTAACAGGGGATACTGAAGCTTTCTTT. It is translated as CASSQGLTGDTEAFF.

The V and J genes are TRBV6-5 and TRBJ2-3; 12 bases map to TRBD2. There are 15 residues in the CDR3. Trimming cost V 6 bases and J 3 bases; bases outside gene matches: 4. Germline V gene sequence: CDR1 MNHEY, CDR2 SVGAGI. CDR3 protein: CASRTSGSVTDTQYF. In nucleotides, the CDR3 is TGTGCCAGCAGGACTAGCGGGAGCGTTACAGATACGCAGTATTTT.

V is TRBV10-3 and J is TRBJ1-2; D gene ambiguous. The length of the CDR3 is 13 residues. Germline assignment: CDR1 ENHRY and CDR2 SYGVKD. With 7 bases removed from V and 0 bases from J, the gap between germline ends came to 9 bases. The CDR3 spells CAINSDTNYGYTF. The CDR3, as DNA: TGTGCCATCAACTCTGACACTAACTATGGCTACACCTTC.

This clone has only a few counts. The CDR3 reads CASSQFYEQYF. In DNA form, the CDR3 reads TGTGCCAGCAGCCAATTCTACGAGCAGTACTTC. This chain connects TRBV7-9 to TRBJ2-7; no definite D call. Trimming pared 5 bases from V and 3 bases from J, leaving 5 bases between. This CDR3 is built from 11 residues. Germline CDR1 and CDR2: SEHNR and FQNEAQ (reference sequence).

In its sample, this clone was seen once. The chain employs TRBV7-9 and TRBJ1-3; 8 bases are a match to TRBD1. The germline V gene encodes CDR1 SEHNR and CDR2 FQNEAQ (reference sequence). V was pared by 10 bases and J by 4 bases, with 9 bases of the junction left unmatched. This CDR3 contains 14 residues. The CDR3 nucleotides are TGTGCCACCGCCGACAGGGGTGAAGGAAACACCATATATTTT. Residues: CATADRGEGNTIYF.

CDR3 sequence: CASSQDSQGNSPLHF. CDR3 bases: TGCGCCAGCAGCCAAGATTCGCAGGGGAATTCACCCCTCCACTTT. The chain links TRBV4-3 to TRBJ1-6; tentative D call: TRBD1 (6 bases). The germline V gene has CDR1 LGHNA and CDR2 YSLEER. V was pared by 0 bases and J by 7 bases, with 10 bases between. The CDR3 is made up of 15 amino acids.

The chain couples TRBV18 to TRBJ1-1; TRBD1 agrees at 12 bases. The J segment lost 8 bases and the V segment lost 3 bases, leaving 4 bases of the junction unmatched. The length of the CDR3 is 14 residues. Per germline, CDR1 KGHSH and CDR2 LQKENI. The CDR3 DNA reads TGTGCCAGCTCACCGGGACAGGGGGCGGGAGAAGCTTTCTTT. It encodes CASSPGQGAGEAFF.

The chain links TRBV19 to TRBJ1-5; no definite D call. From germline, CDR1 is LNHDA and CDR2 SQIVND (reference sequence). The length of the CDR3 is 19 residues. Trimming took 3 bases from V and 0 from J, leaving 21 bases between them. For the CDR3, the DNA is TGTGCCAGTAGTATGTTTCTATCATCCGCCGGGTATAGCAATCAGCCCCAGCATTTT. Translation: CASSMFLSSAGYSNQPQHF. Full variable domain (missing parts from reference TRBV19 and TRBJ1-5): DGGITQSPKYLFRKEGQNVTLSCEQNLNHDAMYWYRQDPGQGLRLIYYSQIVNDFQKGDIAEGYSVSREKKESFPLTVTSAQKNPTAFYLCASSMFLSSAGYSNQPQHFGDGTRLSIL.

This clone was recorded only once. The rearrangement joins TRBV24-1 to TRBJ2-3; D might be TRBD2 (5 bases). Deletions cut 2 bases from V and 0 bases from J, with 8 bases between. This CDR3 contains 15 residues. CDR1 is KGHDR and CDR2 is SFDVKD in the germline V gene. CDR3 residues: CATSDSGLSTDTQYF. The CDR3 DNA sequence: TGTGCCACCAGTGATTCCGGACTTAGCACAGATACGCAGTATTTT.

V usage is TRBV6-4 and J usage is TRBJ2-1, with D tentatively TRBD2 (7 bases). This CDR3 region has 13 residues. V lost 4 bases, J lost 9 bases, and 13 bases lay in between. The germline gives CDR1 MRHNA, CDR2 SNTAGT. The CDR3 loop is CASSVGGRREQFF. The CDR3 DNA is TGTGCCAGCAGTGTGGGGGGGCGTCGTGAGCAGTTCTTC.

J is TRBJ1-5 and V is TRBV20-1; D is perhaps TRBD1 (6 bases). CDR1 and CDR2 (germline): DFQATT, SNEGSKA (reference sequence). There are 11 residues in the CDR3. The V and J ends lost 6 bases and 12 bases respectively, with 15 bases between them. The CDR3 sequence is CSAPTGQDQHF. CDR3 sequence (DNA): TGCAGTGCCCCCACAGGGCAGGACCAGCATTTT.